This T cell receptor (beta chain) was sequenced for a study of blood T cell repertoires in COVID-19. Study context: The cDNA or gDNA used as material had been derived from T cells, B-cell-depleted T cells, or PBMCs.

CDR1 and CDR2 from the germline V gene are SSHAT and FNYEAQ (reference sequence). CDR3 length equals 16 residues. Residents of over 20 US areas, aged about 18 to 95 years, made up the participants. Assignment of participants to cohorts was predicated upon participant-reported clinical history. Two negative PCRs, clearance, or symptom resolution were required of recovered Cohort 3 donors. For this clone: At one end the junction does not follow the germline gene, possibly because of a read error.

TCRdb keeps only in-frame clones here, not all; method: immunoSEQ multiplex PCR. Here the sample spans a few hundred thousand clones, about 89% being singletons. The sample taken for sequencing was PBMCs or T cells enriched from blood (not recorded which). The rearrangement joins TRBV7-7 to TRBJ2-1, with 7 bases matching TRBD1. The source is a woman in her twenties or thirties who had recovered from COVID-19. The CDR3 coding sequence is TGTGCTAGCAGCTTGGTCGAGGGGGCTTATTACAATGAGCAGTTCTTC. It is translated as CASSLVEGAYYNEQFF. Supplemented by reference TRBV7-7 and TRBJ2-1, the full variable domain reads GAGVSQSPRYKVTKRGQDVTLRCDPISSHATLYWYQQALGQGPEFLTYFNYEAQPDKSGLPSDRFSAERPEGSISTLTIQRTEQRDSAMYRCASSLVEGAYYNEQFFGPGTRLTVL.